The 26 T cell receptor beta chains listed next were all sequenced from one sample in a study of blood T cell repertoires in COVID-19. Clones were read by immunoSEQ multiplex PCR, and TCRdb kept only the in-frame ones, dropping some. The repertoire consists of roughly 170,000 clones, with about four fifths occurring once and the leading ten covering roughly 7.7%. The sample comprised peripheral blood. Receptors were obtained from a man aged 35 to 55 who had recovered from COVID-19.

J is TRBJ2-7 and V is TRBV19; TRBD2 matches at 11 bases. Trimming took 4 bases from V and 4 from J; bases not matched to a gene: 6. The CDR3 has 15 residues. The germline V gene has CDR1 LNHDA and CDR2 SQIVND (reference sequence). The CDR3 coding sequence is TGTGCCAGTAGTACCCCGGGACTAGCGGAGTACGAGCAGTACTTC. This codes for CASSTPGLAEYEQYF. The whole variable domain, remainder taken from reference TRBV19 and TRBJ2-7, is DGGITQSPKYLFRKEGQNVTLSCEQNLNHDAMYWYRQDPGQGLRLIYYSQIVNDFQKGDIAEGYSVSREKKESFPLTVTSAQKNPTAFYLCASSTPGLAEYEQYFGPGTRLTVT.

The chain links TRBV4-3 to TRBJ1-3; D is undetermined. Germline CDR1 is LGHNA and CDR2 is YSLEER. The CDR3 length is 17 residues. Trimming took 0 bases from V and 4 from J, leaving 16 bases between them. In DNA form, the CDR3 reads TGCGCCAGCAGCCAAGATAGAACGTATCGAGGGGGAAACACCATATATTTT. Translating gives CASSQDRTYRGGNTIYF.

The genes are TRBV23-1 and TRBJ1-5, with unresolved D. TRBV23-1 is placed among ORFs of uncertain function. V was pared by 2 bases and J by 7 bases, with 27 bases between. CDR3 length: 19 amino acids. The CDR3 DNA reads as TGCGCCAGCAGTCAAGATCTGCTATCCAATAAAAAAACGGGGCAGCCCCAGCATTTT. Protein product: CASSQDLLSNKKTGQPQHF.

This chain links TRBV12-3 or TRBV12-4 with TRBJ1-2; TRBD1 is a possible D gene (5 bases). The CDR3 extends over 13 amino acids. V shed 6 bases and J shed 4 bases, with 12 bases lying between them. The CDR3 DNA reads TGTGCCAGCAGCCCCTCCGGGGGCTATGGCTACACCTTC. Encoded protein: CASSPSGGYGYTF.

This sequence joins TRBV7-2 and TRBJ1-2; the D gene is possibly TRBD1 (5 bases). With 4 bases removed from V and 10 bases from J, the gap between germline ends came to 22 bases. In germline, CDR1 is SGHTA, CDR2 FQGNSA. The length of the CDR3 is 15 residues. Here the CDR3 reads CASSSNRGDFWSYTF. DNA for the CDR3: TGTGCCAGCAGCTCGAACCGAGGGGACTTCTGGTCCTACACCTTC.

J is TRBJ1-2 and V is TRBV5-4, with D perhaps matching TRBD1 (5 bases). The CDR3 is 15 amino acids. V dropped 0 bases and J dropped 4 bases, with 13 bases sitting between them. Germline V gene sequence: CDR1 SGHNT, CDR2 YYREEE (reference sequence). The DNA of the CDR3 is TGTGCCAGCAGCTTGGGGGTCGGGGGGGGCTATGGCTACACCTTC. Its protein product is CASSLGVGGGYGYTF.

V and J are TRBV7-3 and TRBJ2-5, with 8 bases aligning to TRBD2. The germline V gene encodes CDR1 SGHTA and CDR2 FQGTGA. After removal of 6 bases from V and 1 base from J, the junction contained 4 bases not matched to a gene. This CDR3 has 14 residues. The CDR3 reads CASSRTSGQETQYF. In nucleotides, the CDR3 is TGTGCCAGCAGTCGTACTAGCGGCCAAGAGACCCAGTACTTC.

Only a few counts were recorded for this clone. V is TRBV24-1 and J is TRBJ1-5; D is perhaps TRBD1 (6 bases). The germline V gene has CDR1 KGHDR and CDR2 SFDVKD. V gave up 2 bases and J gave up 9 bases, with 16 bases separating them. CDR3 length: 15 residues. The CDR3 DNA sequence: TGTGCCACCAGTGATTCGGGGGGCGGATGGTGGCCCCAGCATTTT. This translates into CATSDSGGGWWPQHF.

J is TRBJ2-3 and V is TRBV7-2, with D possibly TRBD1 on 6 matching bases. Germline CDR1 is SGHTA and CDR2 is FQGNSA. Trimming pared 1 base from V and 0 bases from J, leaving 11 bases between. CDR3 size: 16 residues. DNA of the CDR3: TGTGCCAGCAGCTTAGGACAGGTGGGGAGCACAGATACGCAGTATTTT. This sequence encodes CASSLGQVGSTDTQYF.

Only a few counts were recorded for this clone. The V gene is TRBV11-3, the J gene TRBJ1-6; D call uncertain. Per germline, CDR1 SGHNT and CDR2 YENEEA. V lost 5 bases and J 0 bases, leaving 8 bases between the germline ends. The CDR3 runs 15 residues. As DNA, the CDR3 is TGTGCCAGCAGCAAACGACACTCCTATAATTCACCCCTCCACTTT. This sequence encodes CASSKRHSYNSPLHF.

This chain links TRBV10-3 with TRBJ2-7, with TRBD1 matching over 7 bases. J lost 2 bases, V lost 6 bases, and 7 bases had no gene match. The CDR3 runs 14 residues. Per the germline V gene, CDR1 is ENHRY and CDR2 is SYGVKD. CDR3 residues: CAIRGDRAAYEQYF. Written as DNA, the CDR3 is TGTGCCATCAGAGGAGACAGGGCGGCCTACGAGCAGTACTTC.

The rearrangement links TRBV15 to TRBJ2-7, with D possibly being TRBD1 (5 bases). Trimming pared 2 bases from V and 5 bases from J, leaving 7 bases between. Germline V gene data show CDR1 as LNHNV and CDR2 as YYDKDF (reference sequence). The CDR3 has 12 amino acids. The chain's CDR3 is CATSRLGDEQYF. The CDR3 nucleotides are TGTGCCACCAGCAGACTAGGGGACGAGCAGTACTTC. The full variable domain, its missing parts supplied by reference TRBV15 and TRBJ2-7, is DAMVIQNPRYQVTQFGKPVTLSCSQTLNHNVMYWYQQKSSQAPKLLFHYYDKDFNNEADTPDNFQSRRPNTSFCFLDIRSPGLGDTAMYLCATSRLGDEQYFGPGTRLTVT.

This clone was counted once. The chain carries TRBV7-2 and TRBJ1-2; D is possibly TRBD1 (5 bases). Germline V CDR1 and CDR2: SGHTA, FQGNSA. V was cut by 5 bases and J by 7 bases, with 11 bases left in between. The CDR3 spans 12 residues. The CDR3 protein is CASSPRTSGYTF. CDR3 nucleotides: TGTGCCAGCAGCCCCCGGACAAGTGGCTACACCTTC.

The CDR3 sequence is CASSFRESSEAFF. CDR3 nucleotides: TGTGCCAGCAGTTTCCGGGAAAGTTCTGAAGCTTTCTTT. The chain has TRBV27 and TRBJ1-1, with D hard to call. The germline gives CDR1 MNHEY, CDR2 SMNVEV (reference sequence). V lost 3 bases, J lost 6 bases, and 11 bases lay in between. This CDR3 has 13 amino acids.

The chain employs TRBV27 and TRBJ1-5, with D hard to call. CDR1 is MNHEY, CDR2 SMNVEV, per germline (reference sequence). V was pared by 6 bases and J by 5 bases, with 8 bases between. This CDR3 has 12 residues. CDR3 in amino acids: CASSDMDQPQHF. In DNA form, the CDR3 reads TGTGCCAGCAGCGACATGGATCAGCCCCAGCATTTT.

A note on this clone: The junction shows a germline mismatch at one end, possibly a read error. The chain is built from TRBV7-7 and TRBJ2-1; TRBD2 aligns across 10 bases. The CDR3 extends over 16 amino acids. Germline V gene data show CDR1 as SSHAT and CDR2 as FNYEAQ (reference sequence). CDR3: CASSPTWASGSVEQFF. The CDR3 DNA follows: TGTGCTAGCAGCCCTACTTGGGCTAGCGGGAGTGTTGAGCAGTTCTTC.

V usage is TRBV7-9 and J usage is TRBJ2-2, with TRBD2 matching over 11 bases. V gave up 5 bases and J gave up 1 base; unmatched junction bases: 3. The germline CDR1 and CDR2 sequences are SEHNR and FQNEAQ (reference sequence). The CDR3 has 16 residues. CDR3 region: CASSQLAGGNTGELFF. The DNA for the CDR3 is TGTGCCAGCAGCCAGCTAGCGGGAGGGAACACCGGGGAGCTGTTTTTT.

V gene TRBV19 combines with J gene TRBJ1-2; D call uncertain. The CDR3 length is 12 residues. V was pared by 7 bases and J by 6 bases, with 12 bases between. Germline V gene data show CDR1 as LNHDA and CDR2 as SQIVND (reference sequence). The CDR3 is CASIGSEDGYTF. As DNA, the CDR3 is TGTGCCAGTATTGGATCTGAGGATGGCTACACCTTC.

CDR3 region: CASSYSGDEQYF. In DNA form, the CDR3 reads TGTGCCAGCAGTTACTCGGGAGACGAGCAGTACTTC. The chain couples TRBV6-5 to TRBJ2-7, with D possibly being TRBD2 (5 bases). Trimming removed 0 bases at V and 5 bases at J, with 5 bases between. This CDR3 is built from 12 residues. Germline loops: CDR1 MNHEY, CDR2 SVGAGI.

The chain couples TRBV4-2 to TRBJ1-4; the D is unclear. V was shortened by 7 bases and J by 10 bases, with 13 bases between the two germline ends. Germline CDR1 reads LGHNA; CDR2 reads YNFKEQ. The CDR3 contains 12 residues. CDR3 sequence reads: CASMAPSGKLFF. The DNA for the CDR3 is TGTGCCAGCATGGCACCGAGCGGAAAACTGTTTTTT.

This clone was detected once. The J gene is TRBJ2-7, the V gene TRBV6-1, with 9 positions matching TRBD1. CDR1 and CDR2 (germline): MNHNS, SASEGT. J lost 3 bases, V lost 2 bases, and 5 bases had no gene match. CDR3 length equals 15 residues. CDR3 DNA: TGTGCCAGCAGTGAAATCGGGACAGGGATCTACGAGCAGTACTTC. Amino acids: CASSEIGTGIYEQYF.

This chain links TRBV27 with TRBJ1-5, with 7 bases identical to TRBD1. In germline, CDR1 is MNHEY, CDR2 SMNVEV (reference sequence). The trim removed 7 bases at V and 6 bases at J, leaving 3 bases unmatched. This CDR3 has 12 residues. Here the CDR3 DNA reads TGTGCCAGCATGAGGGGGCCTCAGCCCCAGCATTTT. Its translation is CASMRGPQPQHF.

V gene TRBV9 combines with J gene TRBJ2-1; 10 positions agree with TRBD1. J was trimmed by 6 bases and V by 2 bases; bases with no gene match: 5. CDR3 size: 15 residues. Germline V gives CDR1 SGDLS, CDR2 YYNGEE. In nucleotides, the CDR3 is TGTGCCAGCAGCGTTGGGGACAGGGGATTCAATGAGCAGTTCTTC. This translates into CASSVGDRGFNEQFF.

The V gene is TRBV7-9, the J gene TRBJ2-3; no definite D call. This CDR3 has 14 amino acids. Germline V gene lookup returns CDR1 SEHNR and CDR2 FQNEAQ (reference sequence). V lost 1 base, J lost 0 bases, and 5 bases lay in between. CDR3 sequence: CASSLGTSTDTQYF. The CDR3 nucleotides read TGTGCCAGCAGCTTAGGCACTAGCACAGATACGCAGTATTTT.

The V gene is TRBV6-2 or TRBV6-3, the J gene TRBJ1-5, with D perhaps matching TRBD1 (6 bases). V was clipped by 2 bases and J by 1 base, with 9 bases between them. The length of the CDR3 is 15 residues. CDR1 and CDR2 from the germline V gene are MNHEY and SVGEGT. CDR3 region: CASSYNRESNQPQHF. CDR3 bases: TGTGCCAGCAGTTACAACAGGGAGAGCAATCAGCCCCAGCATTTT.

This chain connects TRBV18 to TRBJ2-5, with 8 bases aligning to TRBD2. CDR3 length: 17 amino acids. Per germline, CDR1 KGHSH and CDR2 LQKENI. V lost 0 bases, J lost 1 base, and 7 bases stayed unmatched. CDR3 protein: CASSPPFVLAAQETQYF. CDR3 DNA: TGTGCCAGCTCACCACCGTTTGTACTAGCGGCCCAAGAGACCCAGTACTTC.